This T cell receptor beta chain was recorded in a study of blood T cell repertoires in COVID-19. Study context: Researchers got acute and convalescent COVID-19 samples from the United States, Italy and Spain. T cells, B-cell-depleted T cells, or PBMCs provided the cDNA or gDNA that served as material.

Followed longitudinally, the Seattle patients had been enrolled during active infection. In the authors' methods: Quantification of nucleated cells was approximated via reference gene primer amplification. Libraries were prepared by immunoSEQ multiplex PCR; TCRdb keeps only in-frame clonotypes and omits some of them. V, J and clone size reflect that table, while D and trimming were determined from the DNA. The repertoire holds roughly 250,000 clones, roughly 80% seen once, with approximately 14% in the top ten. Germline V gene data show CDR1 as SGHRS and CDR2 as YFSETQ. Losses at the gene ends were 2 bases for V and 3 bases for J; bases not matched to a gene: 7. The CDR3 has 15 amino acids.

This TCR was sampled from a person between 70 and 80 years old with COVID-19, enrolled during active disease. The chain employs TRBV5-1 and TRBJ1-1; 7 bases are shared with TRBD1. Material: peripheral blood. The CDR3 DNA follows: TGCGCCAGCAGCTTAGCAGGGGGAGCACACACTGAAGCTTTCTTT. Encoded protein: CASSLAGGAHTEAFF.